This T cell receptor (beta chain) was documented in a study of T cell responses to AZD1222 COVID-19 vaccine. Whole-study context: Researchers grouped second doses given at about 4 or about 12 weeks into one pool. Study conclusions and caveats: Only after the peak T cell response were repertoires sampled. Spike-specific TCRs gained breadth and depth after people received two AZD1222 doses. In a largely white British group with more females than males, clonal diversity was possibly underestimated.

The CDR3 covers 14 residues. Germline V gene sequence: CDR1 SGHDN, CDR2 FVKESK. TCRdb's copy holds only in-frame clones and misses some; the assay was immunoSEQ multiplex PCR. The data show about 66,000 clones, with about 90% seen just once and 15% to 20% held by the top ten. Worth noting for this clone: The antigen remains unidentified.

The starting material was peripheral blood, obtained on day 0 of AZD1222 vaccination. This sequence originates from an adult in good health. The chain has TRBV14 and TRBJ1-1, with D maybe TRBD1 (6 bases). The CDR3 reads CCTGSYLWNTEAFF. DNA for the CDR3: TGTTGCACAGGGTCTTACCTTTGGAACACTGAAGCTTTCTTT.